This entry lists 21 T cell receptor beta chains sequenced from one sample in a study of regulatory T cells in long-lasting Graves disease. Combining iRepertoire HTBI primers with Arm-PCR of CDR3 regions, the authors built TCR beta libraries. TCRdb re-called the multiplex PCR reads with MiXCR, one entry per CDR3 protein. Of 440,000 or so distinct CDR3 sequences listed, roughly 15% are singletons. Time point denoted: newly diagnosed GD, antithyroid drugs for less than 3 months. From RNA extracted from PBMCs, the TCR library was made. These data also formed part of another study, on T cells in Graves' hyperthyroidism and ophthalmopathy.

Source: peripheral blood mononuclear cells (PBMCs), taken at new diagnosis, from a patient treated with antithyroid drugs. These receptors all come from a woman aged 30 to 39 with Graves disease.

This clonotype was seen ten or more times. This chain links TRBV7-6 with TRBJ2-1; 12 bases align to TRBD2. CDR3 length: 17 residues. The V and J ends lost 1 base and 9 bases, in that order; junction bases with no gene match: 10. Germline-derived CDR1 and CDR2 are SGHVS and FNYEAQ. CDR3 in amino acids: CASSLEPQTSGSGEQFF. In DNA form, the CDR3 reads TGTGCCAGCAGCTTAGAACCCCAGACTAGCGGGAGTGGTGAGCAGTTCTTC.

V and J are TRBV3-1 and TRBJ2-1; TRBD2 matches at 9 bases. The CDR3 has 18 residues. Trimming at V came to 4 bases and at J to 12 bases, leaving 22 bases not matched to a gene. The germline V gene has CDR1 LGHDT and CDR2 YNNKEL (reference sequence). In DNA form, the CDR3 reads TGTGCCAGCAGCCTGCTGTGGAGGGCTAGCGGGAAAGGTGGTGGGCAGTTCTTC. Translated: CASSLLWRASGKGGGQFF.

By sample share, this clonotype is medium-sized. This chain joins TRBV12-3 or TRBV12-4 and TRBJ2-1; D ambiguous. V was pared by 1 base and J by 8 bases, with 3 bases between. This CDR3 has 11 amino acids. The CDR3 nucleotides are TGTGCCAGCAGTTTAGGGGATGAGCAGTTCTTC. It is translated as CASSLGDEQFF.

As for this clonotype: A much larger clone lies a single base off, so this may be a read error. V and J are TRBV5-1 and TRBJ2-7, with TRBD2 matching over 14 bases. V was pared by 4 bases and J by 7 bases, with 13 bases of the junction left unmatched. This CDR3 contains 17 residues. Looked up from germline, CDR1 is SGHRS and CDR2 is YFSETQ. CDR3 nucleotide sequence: TGCGCCAGCAGCCCCGGGACTAGCGGGAGCGGATACAATGAGCAGTACTTC. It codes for CASSPGTSGSGYNEQYF. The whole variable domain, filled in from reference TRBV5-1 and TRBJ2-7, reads KAGVTQTPRYLIKTRGQQVTLSCSPISGHRSVSWYQQTPGQGLQFLFEYFSETQRNKGNFPGRFSGRQFSNSRSEMNVSTLELGDSALYLCASSPGTSGSGYNEQYFGPGTRLTVT.

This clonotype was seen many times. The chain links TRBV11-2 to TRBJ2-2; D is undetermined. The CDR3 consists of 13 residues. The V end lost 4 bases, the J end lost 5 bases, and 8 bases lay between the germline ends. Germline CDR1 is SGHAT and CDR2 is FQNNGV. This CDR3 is CASSWGATGELFF. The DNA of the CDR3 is TGTGCCAGCAGCTGGGGTGCAACCGGGGAGCTGTTTTTT.

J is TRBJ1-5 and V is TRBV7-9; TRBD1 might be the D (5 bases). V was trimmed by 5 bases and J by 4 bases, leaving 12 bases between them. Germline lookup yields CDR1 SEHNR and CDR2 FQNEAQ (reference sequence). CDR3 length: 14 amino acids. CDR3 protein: CASSEGTVNQPQHF. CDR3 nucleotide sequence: TGTGCCAGCAGCGAAGGGACGGTAAATCAGCCCCAGCATTTT.

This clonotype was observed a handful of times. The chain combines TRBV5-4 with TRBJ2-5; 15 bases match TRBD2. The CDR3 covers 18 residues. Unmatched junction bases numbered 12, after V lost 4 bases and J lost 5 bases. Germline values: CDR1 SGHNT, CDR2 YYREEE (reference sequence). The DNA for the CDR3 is TGTGCCAGCAGCCCATGGACTAGCGGGAGGGTGGATCGGGAGACCCAGTACTTC. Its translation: CASSPWTSGRVDRETQYF.

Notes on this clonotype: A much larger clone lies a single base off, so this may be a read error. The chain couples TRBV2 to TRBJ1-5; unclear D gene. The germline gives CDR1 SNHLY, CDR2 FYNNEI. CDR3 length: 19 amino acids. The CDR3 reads CASLMGSGHTSLANRPQHF. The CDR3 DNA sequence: TGTGCCAGCCTGATGGGGTCGGGTCATACGTCCCTAGCAAATCGGCCCCAGCATTTT.

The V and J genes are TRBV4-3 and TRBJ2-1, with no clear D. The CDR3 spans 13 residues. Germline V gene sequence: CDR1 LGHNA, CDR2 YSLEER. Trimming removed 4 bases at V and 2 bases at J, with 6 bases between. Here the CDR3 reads CASSPEAYNEQFF. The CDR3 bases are TGCGCCAGCAGCCCAGAGGCCTACAATGAGCAGTTCTTC.

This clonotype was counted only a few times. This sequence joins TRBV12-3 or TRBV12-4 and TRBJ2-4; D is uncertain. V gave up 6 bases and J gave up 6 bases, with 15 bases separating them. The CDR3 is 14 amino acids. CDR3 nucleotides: TGTGCCAGCAGAGCCGGGCCCACGGGAAACATTCAGTACTTC. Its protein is CASRAGPTGNIQYF.

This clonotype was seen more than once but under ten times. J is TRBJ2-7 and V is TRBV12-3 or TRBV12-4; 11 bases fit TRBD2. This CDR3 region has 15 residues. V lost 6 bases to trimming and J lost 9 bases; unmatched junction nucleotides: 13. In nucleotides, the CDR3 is TGTGCCAGCAGCCAACTAGCGGGAGCTCTCGGTGGGCAGTACTTC. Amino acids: CASSQLAGALGGQYF.

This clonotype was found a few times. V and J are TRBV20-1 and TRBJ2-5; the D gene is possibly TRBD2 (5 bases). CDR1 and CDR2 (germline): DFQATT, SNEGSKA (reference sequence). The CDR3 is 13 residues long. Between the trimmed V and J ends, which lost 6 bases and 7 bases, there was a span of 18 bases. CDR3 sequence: CSASPGLEGTQYF. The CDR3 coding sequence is TGCAGTGCCTCCCCGGGATTAGAGGGGACCCAGTACTTC.

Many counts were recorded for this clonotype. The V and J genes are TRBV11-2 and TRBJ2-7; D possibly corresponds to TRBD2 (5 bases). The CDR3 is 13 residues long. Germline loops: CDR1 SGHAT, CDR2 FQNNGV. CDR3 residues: CANSRGPGYEQYF. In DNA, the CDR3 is TGTGCTAACTCAAGAGGGCCCGGGTACGAGCAGTACTTC.

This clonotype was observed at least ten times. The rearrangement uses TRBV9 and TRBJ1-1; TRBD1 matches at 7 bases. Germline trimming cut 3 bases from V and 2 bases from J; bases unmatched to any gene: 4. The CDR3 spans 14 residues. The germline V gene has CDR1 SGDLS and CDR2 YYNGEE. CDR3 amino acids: CASSEGQLNTEAFF. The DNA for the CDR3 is TGTGCCAGCAGCGAGGGACAGTTAAACACTGAAGCTTTCTTT. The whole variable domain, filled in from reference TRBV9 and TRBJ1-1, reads DSGVTQTPKHLITATGQRVTLRCSPRSGDLSVYWYQQSLDQGLQFLIQYYNGEERAKGNILERFSAQQFPDLHSELNLSSLELGDSALYFCASSEGQLNTEAFFGQGTRLTVV.

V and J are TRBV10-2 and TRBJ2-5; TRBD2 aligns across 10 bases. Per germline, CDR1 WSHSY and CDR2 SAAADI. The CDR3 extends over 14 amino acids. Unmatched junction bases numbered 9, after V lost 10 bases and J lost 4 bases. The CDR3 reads CATTSAGGVETQYF. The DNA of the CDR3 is TGCGCCACCACCTCAGCGGGAGGGGTAGAGACCCAGTACTTC.

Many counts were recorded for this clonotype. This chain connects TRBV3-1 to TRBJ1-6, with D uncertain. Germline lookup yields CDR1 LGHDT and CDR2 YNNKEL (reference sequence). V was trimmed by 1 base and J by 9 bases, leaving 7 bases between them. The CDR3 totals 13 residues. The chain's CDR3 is CASSQVSGSPLHF. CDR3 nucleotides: TGTGCCAGCAGCCAAGTGAGTGGTTCACCCCTCCACTTT.

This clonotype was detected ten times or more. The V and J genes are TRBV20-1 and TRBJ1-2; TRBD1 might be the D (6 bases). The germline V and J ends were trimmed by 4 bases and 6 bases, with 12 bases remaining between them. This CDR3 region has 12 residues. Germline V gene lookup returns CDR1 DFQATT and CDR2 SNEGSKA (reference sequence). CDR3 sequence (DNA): TGCAGTGCTAAAACAGGGTGGGATGGCTACACCTTC. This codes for CSAKTGWDGYTF.

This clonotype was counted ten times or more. CDR3 in amino acids: CAISRSGEGAEAFF. CDR3 nucleotides: TGTGCCATCAGTAGGTCAGGGGAGGGTGCTGAAGCTTTCTTT. The gene calls are TRBV10-3 and TRBJ1-1; TRBD1 is a possible D gene (6 bases). V lost 5 bases and J lost 6, with 16 bases in between. Germline values: CDR1 ENHRY, CDR2 SYGVKD. This CDR3 contains 14 residues.

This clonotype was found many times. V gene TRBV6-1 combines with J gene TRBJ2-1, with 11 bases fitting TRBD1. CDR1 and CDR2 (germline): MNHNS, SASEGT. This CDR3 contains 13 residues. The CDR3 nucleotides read TGTTCTTCCGGACAGGGGGCAAGCAATGAGCAGTTCTTC. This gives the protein CSSGQGASNEQFF.

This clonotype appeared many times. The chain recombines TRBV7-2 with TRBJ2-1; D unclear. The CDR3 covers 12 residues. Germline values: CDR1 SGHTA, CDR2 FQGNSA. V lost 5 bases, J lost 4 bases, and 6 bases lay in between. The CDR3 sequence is CASSTIYNEQFF. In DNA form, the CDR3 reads TGTGCCAGCAGCACGATTTACAATGAGCAGTTCTTC.

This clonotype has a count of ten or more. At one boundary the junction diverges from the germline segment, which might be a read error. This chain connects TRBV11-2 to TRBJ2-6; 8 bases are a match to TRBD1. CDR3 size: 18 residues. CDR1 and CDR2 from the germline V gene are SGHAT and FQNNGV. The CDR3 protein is CTSSFDRGWSSGANVLTF. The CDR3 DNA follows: TGTACCAGCAGCTTTGACAGGGGCTGGAGCTCTGGGGCCAACGTCCTGACTTTC.